The present T cell receptor beta chain was sequenced within a study of T-cell memory formation after mild COVID-19. 5'RACE primed at constant segments yielded TCR alpha and TCR beta cDNA libraries bearing sample barcodes and UMIs. A single record per CDR3 protein comes from TCRdb applying MiXCR to the 5' RACE reads. This sample has roughly 300,000 distinct CDR3 sequences; around 15% occur once, and the top ten carry about 20%. The CDR3 consists of 14 residues. Trimming shortened V by 6 bases and J by 5 bases, and 17 bases separated the two germline ends. Germline CDR1 is MNHEY and CDR2 is SVGAGI. Sequencing input: PBMCs or a T cell subset sorted from them (not recorded which). The chain joins TRBV6-5 to TRBJ2-7; no reliable D call. This clonotype was obtained from a man aged 18-30 years who had mild COVID-19 (a few samples of this study predate the infection). Cell type and time point are not known. CDR3 sequence (DNA): TGTGCCAGCAGGCCTTTGGTGGGTGACGACGAGCAGTACTTC. Its translation is CASRPLVGDDEQYF.